This T cell receptor beta chain emerged from a study of T cells expressing NK-cell markers (dated by TCRdb to about 2020). Broadly, across the study: Three sorted T-cell subsets (CD3+CD56+NKG2C+, CD3+CD56+NKG2C- and CD3+CD56-NKG2C+) from under ten donors had their TCR beta-chain repertoires profiled. Seven of the eight sequenced donors were HCMV-seropositive and one was HCMV-seronegative. All eight donors whose samples were sequenced were randomly selected healthy volunteers, three of them men and five women. Libraries were sequenced as 2 x 150 bp reads on Illumina HiSeq 2000/2500, MiSeq or NextSeq. Results the study describes overall, beyond this receptor: In six donors, the dominant CD3+CD56+NKG2C+ clonotypes ranked among the top 10 CD8+ clonotypes, making up roughly 1.0-8% of CD8+ T cells. It remained unclear whether the expanded NKG2C-expressing T cell clones were specific for HCMV antigens. Those dominant clonotypes were again the most abundant among CD3+CD56-NKG2C+ cells in a handful of donors, at about 28.3-60.1%.

Taken from the germline V gene (reference sequence), the CDR1 and CDR2 loops are DFQATT and SNEGSKA. The CDR3 runs 13 amino acids, cysteine and phenylalanine included. Nucleotide data are not available. As for this clonotype: No cognate antigen has been identified for it.

HCMV serostatus was determined by detecting HCMV-specific IgG in serum with a commercial ELISA kit. Peripheral blood mononuclear cells were isolated from blood by Ficoll density gradient centrifugation. Sequenced using an Illumina HiSeq 2000. 5'RACE template switching, by which a universal primer site and unique molecular identifiers were added, was used to make TCR beta cDNA libraries. Synthesis of cDNA was primed from the TCR beta constant segment and was followed by two consecutive PCR amplification steps. Per the source publication's procedure: MIGEC was used to demultiplex reads and group reads by UMI, and MiTCR was used to assemble and quantify clonotypes. To exclude erroneous sequences, only TCR cDNA sequences supported by at least two reads were retained. Downstream repertoire analysis used the tcR package, and clonotypes were matched across fractions by CDR3 nucleotide sequence plus V segment. VDJmatch was used to annotate antigen specificity against VDJdb, with one amino acid substitution allowed in CDR3. Once TCRdb had reprocessed the reads, it stored one entry per CDR3 protein sequence and supplied no DNA. TCRdb's processing, not the study's, gives the V and J calls here. This sample's listing comprises about half a million distinct CDR3 sequences. Over 1.1% of the sample lies in the top ten.

The material sequenced was blood T cells: a sorted CD56 or NKG2C T cell subset, CD4+ or CD8+ T cells, or bulk PBMC T cells (not recorded which). The chain joins TRBV20-1 to TRBJ2-3; no DNA is available, so the TRBD2 call from TCRdb remains unchecked. The TCR comes from a woman in her forties or fifties in good health. Donor details come from another sample of the same person, matched by shared clones. This receptor carries the CDR3 CSAREGGGDTQYF.